This T cell receptor (beta chain) was observed in a study of blood T cell repertoires in COVID-19. Study context: There were acute and convalescent COVID-19 samples, and they came from the United States, Italy and Spain.

Trimming took off 0 bases at V and 2 bases at J, with 6 bases between the two ends. The germline gives CDR1 SGHRS, CDR2 YFSETQ. CDR3 size: 14 residues. As processed by the authors: Estimation of nucleated cell counts was performed using reference gene primer amplification. Here immunoSEQ multiplex PCR was the method, and the copy in TCRdb shows in-frame clones only, minus some. V, J and clone size are those of that table, while D and trimming were read from the DNA. The data show about 140,000 clones, around three quarters seen once. The V and J genes are TRBV5-1 and TRBJ2-4, with D possibly TRBD1 on 5 matching bases. Input material: peripheral blood. This sequence originates from a man between 60 and 75 years old with acute or convalescent COVID-19. CDR3 protein: CASSLGTSKNIQYF. The CDR3 DNA reads as TGCGCCAGCAGCTTGGGGACATCCAAAAACATTCAGTACTTC.